The 30 T cell receptor beta chains given below trace back to one sample, sequenced in a study of CD8 T cells in Susac syndrome. With random hexamers, roughly 0.5 to 1 ug RNA was reverse transcribed. TCRdb re-derived calls from the immunoSEQ multiplex PCR reads in MiXCR, one entry per CDR3 protein. Of hundreds of thousands of distinct CDR3 sequences listed, just over 90% are singletons. The sequenced material came from CD4+ T cells from PBMCs. The receptors stem from a human donor with multiple sclerosis.

The chain joins TRBV6-5 to TRBJ2-1; maybe TRBD2 (6 bases). Germline-derived CDR1 and CDR2 are MNHEY and SVGAGI. With 8 bases removed from V and 8 bases from J, the gap between germline ends came to 10 bases. The CDR3 extends over 11 amino acids. The CDR3 DNA is TGTGCCAGCGGGAGGACCGATGAGCAGTTCTTC. Amino acid sequence: CASGRTDEQFF.

The CDR3: CSVEGGTGNGYTF. CDR3 in DNA: TGCAGCGTTGAAGGGGGGACAGGGAATGGCTACACCTTC. The V and J genes are TRBV29-1 and TRBJ1-2; TRBD1 aligns across 9 bases. CDR1 and CDR2 (germline): SQVTM, ANQGSEA. Unmatched junction bases numbered 3, after V lost 1 base and J lost 6 bases. The CDR3 has 13 residues.

The chain employs TRBV5-4 and TRBJ2-2; D uncertain. In germline, CDR1 is SGHNT, CDR2 YYREEE (reference sequence). This CDR3 contains 15 residues. V lost 0 bases and J lost 0, with 6 bases in between. The CDR3 region has the DNA TGTGCCAGCAGCTTGGGGCTTACGAACACCGGGGAGCTGTTTTTT. It yields the protein CASSLGLTNTGELFF.

The genes are TRBV3-1 and TRBJ2-4, with D perhaps assigned TRBD1 or TRBD2 (5 bases each). This CDR3 has 15 amino acids. CDR1 LGHDT and CDR2 YNNKEL come from the germline V gene (reference sequence). Trimming took 1 base from V and 4 from J, leaving 11 bases between them. The CDR3 sequence is CASSQGGTGKNIQYF. CDR3 DNA: TGTGCCAGCAGCCAAGGAGGGACGGGGAAAAACATTCAGTACTTC.

The CDR3 reads CASSVVSTGGGTEAFF. The CDR3 DNA is TGTGCCAGCAGCGTAGTGTCGACAGGGGGGGGTACTGAAGCTTTCTTT. This chain joins TRBV9 and TRBJ1-1; 9 bases line up with TRBD1. V shed 0 bases and J 5 bases; nucleotides not matched to a gene: 8. Per germline, CDR1 SGDLS and CDR2 YYNGEE. This CDR3 region has 16 residues. Supplemented by reference TRBV9 and TRBJ1-1, the full variable domain reads DSGVTQTPKHLITATGQRVTLRCSPRSGDLSVYWYQQSLDQGLQFLIQYYNGEERAKGNILERFSAQQFPDLHSELNLSSLELGDSALYFCASSVVSTGGGTEAFFGQGTRLTVV.

The CDR3, as DNA: TGTGCCAGCAGCCAGGGGGGGGAGACCCAGTACTTC. This sequence encodes CASSQGGETQYF. The J gene is TRBJ2-5, the V gene TRBV7-3; D is perhaps TRBD1 or TRBD2 (7 bases each). V was trimmed by 5 bases and J by 5 bases, leaving 9 bases between them. This CDR3 has 12 residues. CDR1 SGHTA and CDR2 FQGTGA come from the germline V gene.

V and J are TRBV7-2 and TRBJ2-5, with D perhaps TRBD2 (5 bases). CDR1 SGHTA and CDR2 FQGNSA come from the germline V gene. The V and J ends lost 0 bases and 5 bases respectively, with 13 bases between them. CDR3 length: 15 amino acids. The CDR3 sequence is CASSLALRGWETQYF. The CDR3 DNA reads as TGTGCCAGCAGCTTAGCGCTACGCGGGTGGGAGACCCAGTACTTC.

This chain links TRBV4-1 with TRBJ2-7; maybe TRBD2 (6 bases). V lost 1 base and J 6 bases, leaving 19 bases between the germline ends. The CDR3 runs to 16 residues. Germline V gene sequence: CDR1 MGHRA, CDR2 YSYEKL. In DNA form, the CDR3 reads TGCGCCAGCAGCCAAGCCGGGATACGGAGGGGAGCCGAGCAGTACTTC. Its translation is CASSQAGIRRGAEQYF.

V gene TRBV30 combines with J gene TRBJ1-2; 7 bases line up with TRBD1. The CDR3 spans 13 residues. The germline V gene encodes CDR1 GTSNPN and CDR2 SVGIG (reference sequence). With 2 bases clipped from V and 3 bases from J, the junction kept 3 bases outside the gene matches. In DNA form, the CDR3 reads TGTGCCTGGAGTCCAACAGGGGACTATGGCTACACCTTC. It encodes CAWSPTGDYGYTF.

This clonotype appeared a few times. This chain links TRBV9 with TRBJ2-7, with 13 bases fitting TRBD2. This CDR3 comprises 15 residues. The junction had 7 bases not matched to a gene; V was cut back by 5 bases and J by 5 bases. Per germline, CDR1 SGDLS and CDR2 YYNGEE. In DNA form, the CDR3 reads TGTGCCAGCAGTCTTACTAGCGGGGGGGCTCACGAGCAGTACTTC. It translates to CASSLTSGGAHEQYF.

The chain employs TRBV7-9 and TRBJ1-2; D is uncertain. The ends were cut back, 0 bases at V and 6 bases at J, with 11 bases in the middle. This CDR3 spans 14 amino acids. The germline V gene encodes CDR1 SEHNR and CDR2 FQNEAQ (reference sequence). CDR3 DNA: TGTGCCAGCAGCTTAGCGTCCCGAGATCATGGCTACACCTTC. Residues: CASSLASRDHGYTF.

The chain is built from TRBV24-1 and TRBJ2-1; 10 positions match TRBD2. Germline V gene sequence: CDR1 KGHDR, CDR2 SFDVKD. CDR3 length: 16 amino acids. J gave up 7 bases and V 3 bases, and 8 bases lay outside the gene matches. Written as DNA, the CDR3 is TGTGCCACCAGTGATGTTAGCGGGGGGTCCATTAATGAGCAGTTCTTC. Protein sequence: CATSDVSGGSINEQFF.

As to this clonotype: At one end, the junction sequence differs from germline, possibly due to a read error. This sequence joins TRBV12-3 or TRBV12-4 and TRBJ1-1, with D unresolved. This CDR3 is built from 13 residues. This CDR3 is CASGSVMKTEAFF. The CDR3 DNA follows: TGTGCCAGCGGCTCCGTGATGAAGACTGAAGCTTTCTTT.

This chain joins TRBV12-3 or TRBV12-4 and TRBJ2-7, with D possibly matching TRBD1 (5 bases). Trimming shortened V by 7 bases and J by 2 bases, and 12 bases separated the two germline ends. The CDR3 has 13 amino acids. The chain's CDR3 is CASTRATAYEQYF. The DNA for the CDR3 is TGTGCCAGCACCAGGGCCACAGCCTACGAGCAGTACTTC.

The rearrangement uses TRBV4-1 and TRBJ1-2; tentative D call: TRBD1 (6 bases). V was cut by 1 base and J by 4 bases, with 19 bases left in between. CDR1 and CDR2 (germline): MGHRA, YSYEKL. The CDR3 contains 17 residues. CDR3 in DNA: TGCGCCAGCAGCCAAGGGGGGCTTGACAGTCGCTTCTATGGCTACACCTTC. Translating gives CASSQGGLDSRFYGYTF.

This chain connects TRBV6-5 to TRBJ1-4; TRBD1 might be the D (6 bases). Between the trimmed V and J ends, which lost 2 bases and 7 bases, there was a span of 14 bases. CDR3 size: 15 residues. Germline V CDR1 and CDR2: MNHEY, SVGAGI. CDR3 sequence reads: CASSYVTGDGEKLFF. The DNA for the CDR3 is TGTGCCAGCAGTTACGTGACAGGCGACGGTGAAAAACTGTTTTTT.

The V and J genes are TRBV24-1 and TRBJ2-3; TRBD1 is a possible D gene (6 bases). Per the germline V gene, CDR1 is KGHDR and CDR2 is SFDVKD. The CDR3 spans 15 residues. The V end lost 4 bases, the J end lost 3 bases, and 13 bases lay between the germline ends. CDR3 loop: CATSDRTGNTDTQYF. CDR3 nucleotide sequence: TGTGCCACCAGTGACCGTACAGGGAATACAGATACGCAGTATTTT.

The chain recombines TRBV12-3 or TRBV12-4 with TRBJ1-5; 8 bases are shared with TRBD1. The J segment lost 5 bases and the V segment lost 6 bases, leaving 12 bases of the junction unmatched. The CDR3 length is 16 residues. The CDR3 bases are TGTGCCAGCAGCCTCTCCTTGGCCAGGGGGCATCAGCCCCAGCATTTT. This sequence encodes CASSLSLARGHQPQHF.

In its sample, this clonotype was seen once. The rearrangement links TRBV19 to TRBJ2-2; 7 bases line up with TRBD1. This CDR3 spans 14 amino acids. Trimming at V came to 7 bases and at J to 5 bases, leaving 7 bases not matched to a gene. The germline V gene encodes CDR1 LNHDA and CDR2 SQIVND (reference sequence). The CDR3 loop reads CASNPTGWTGELFF. The CDR3 region has the DNA TGTGCCAGTAATCCGACAGGGTGGACCGGGGAGCTGTTTTTT.

This chain joins TRBV5-1 and TRBJ2-1; the match to TRBD2 covers 16 bases. The CDR3 loop spans 18 amino acids. Per germline, CDR1 SGHRS and CDR2 YFSETQ. Trimming took 2 bases from V and 3 from J; bases not matched to a gene: 5. The CDR3, as DNA: TGCGCCAGCAGCTTTGGGACTAGCGGGGGGGCCTACTACAATGAGCAGTTCTTC. The encoded protein is CASSFGTSGGAYYNEQFF. Variable domain in full (rest from reference TRBV5-1 and TRBJ2-1): KAGVTQTPRYLIKTRGQQVTLSCSPISGHRSVSWYQQTPGQGLQFLFEYFSETQRNKGNFPGRFSGRQFSNSRSEMNVSTLELGDSALYLCASSFGTSGGAYYNEQFFGPGTRLTVL.

The chain combines TRBV30 with TRBJ1-4, with 8 positions matching TRBD1. The CDR3 has 13 residues. The V gene end was trimmed by 5 bases and the J gene end by 8 bases; junction bases not matched to a gene: 7. Germline CDR1 is GTSNPN and CDR2 is SVGIG (reference sequence). The CDR3 sequence: CAWGQGEEEKLFF. CDR3 coding DNA: TGTGCCTGGGGACAGGGAGAGGAAGAAAAACTGTTTTTT.

The chain is built from TRBV5-1 and TRBJ1-4; 7 bases are a match to TRBD1. With 4 bases clipped from V and 2 bases from J, the junction kept 2 bases outside the gene matches. The CDR3 runs 14 residues. The V gene's germline CDR1 is SGHRS and CDR2 YFSETQ. The CDR3 spells CASSRDSTNEKLFF. CDR3 bases: TGCGCCAGCAGCAGGGACAGCACTAATGAAAAACTGTTTTTT.

The chain combines TRBV12-3 or TRBV12-4 with TRBJ1-5; D gene uncertain. V lost 4 bases and J 2 bases, leaving 9 bases between the germline ends. This CDR3 is built from 14 residues. The CDR3 DNA reads as TGTGCCAGCAGTTCCCTTGGGGGCAATCAGCCCCAGCATTTT. Translation: CASSSLGGNQPQHF.

The chain is built from TRBV9 and TRBJ1-2, with 10 bases aligning to TRBD1. Germline CDR1 reads SGDLS; CDR2 reads YYNGEE. The CDR3 is 15 residues long. After removal of 0 bases from V and 7 bases from J, the junction contained 6 bases not matched to a gene. CDR3 DNA: TGTGCCAGCAGCGTAGGGACAGGGGGTGAAGGTGGCTACACCTTC. Amino acid sequence: CASSVGTGGEGGYTF.

The chain recombines TRBV28 with TRBJ2-3, with TRBD2 matching 9 bases. The trim removed 6 bases at V and 4 bases at J, leaving 11 bases unmatched. This CDR3 comprises 16 residues. CDR1 is MDHEN and CDR2 is SYDVKM in the germline V gene. The CDR3 DNA follows: TGTGCCAGCAGGCCTAGCGGGGTGGGTCGCGCAGATACGCAGTATTTT. This translates into CASRPSGVGRADTQYF.

This chain connects TRBV6-5 to TRBJ1-1, with D possibly TRBD1 on 6 matching bases. V dropped 4 bases and J dropped 4 bases, with 10 bases sitting between them. Germline CDR1 is MNHEY and CDR2 is SVGAGI. The CDR3 is 13 residues long. The CDR3 bases are TGTGCCAGCAGTTTTCAGGGGACCACTGAAGCTTTCTTT. Protein product: CASSFQGTTEAFF.

This sequence joins TRBV19 and TRBJ2-3; 7 bases align to TRBD1. The ends lost 3 bases at V and 6 bases at J; junction bases unmatched: 9. Germline V gives CDR1 LNHDA, CDR2 SQIVND (reference sequence). The CDR3 loop spans 15 amino acids. CDR3 coding DNA: TGTGCCAGTAGTATCCCGGCAGGGGGAGCGGATACGCAGTATTTT. This codes for CASSIPAGGADTQYF.

V is TRBV25-1 and J is TRBJ2-2, with unresolved D. The CDR3 has 15 amino acids. V lost 4 bases, J lost 0 bases, and 9 bases lay in between. The germline V gene has CDR1 MGHDK and CDR2 SYGVNS. The CDR3 here is CASSAELPNTGELFF. CDR3 sequence (DNA): TGTGCCAGCAGTGCAGAACTCCCGAACACCGGGGAGCTGTTTTTT. The full variable domain, its missing parts supplied by reference TRBV25-1 and TRBJ2-2, is EADIYQTPRYLVIGTGKKITLECSQTMGHDKMYWYQQDPGMELHLIHYSYGVNSTEKGDLSSESTVSRIRTEHFPLTLESARPSHTSQYLCASSAELPNTGELFFGEGSRLTVL.

This clonotype was found once. The J gene is TRBJ2-6, the V gene TRBV5-4; possibly TRBD1 or TRBD2 for D (6 bases each). CDR1 and CDR2 from the germline V gene are SGHNT and YYREEE (reference sequence). This CDR3 spans 13 amino acids. The germline V and J ends were trimmed by 9 bases and 4 bases, with 11 bases remaining between them. The CDR3 spells CAMRGAGANVLTF. CDR3 DNA: TGTGCCATGAGGGGGGCCGGGGCCAACGTCCTGACTTTC. Full variable domain (remainder filled in from reference TRBV5-4 and TRBJ2-6): ETGVTQSPTHLIKTRGQQVTLRCSSQSGHNTVSWYQQALGQGPQFIFQYYREEENGRGNFPPRFSGLQFPNYSSELNVNALELDDSALYLCAMRGAGANVLTFGAGSRLTVL.

The V and J genes are TRBV7-3 and TRBJ2-2, with a tentative D call TRBD2 (5 bases). V dropped 5 bases and J dropped 1 base, with 14 bases sitting between them. The germline gives CDR1 SGHTA, CDR2 FQGTGA. This CDR3 region has 16 residues. The chain's CDR3 is CASSRKEGRNTGELFF. Written as DNA, the CDR3 is TGTGCCAGCAGCCGTAAAGAAGGGAGGAACACCGGGGAGCTGTTTTTT.